The present TCR beta chain was sequenced within a study of cytomegalovirus exposure and HLA in healthy donors. CDR3 length equals 13 residues. V gave up 2 bases and J gave up 3 bases, with 10 bases separating them. Germline CDR1 GTSNPN, CDR2 SVGIG (reference sequence). General study results and limits: Researchers counted around 180 TCR beta chains as cytomegalovirus-associated.

Method: immunoSEQ multiplex PCR; TCRdb's copy keeps in-frame clones and lacks some. The data contain about 250,000 clones, less than 90% of them singletons. In the case of this clone: Its antigen is not identified.

This clonotype was obtained from a man aged 18 to 30 in good health and CMV-seropositive. The J gene is TRBJ1-2, the V gene TRBV30; tentative D call: TRBD1 (6 bases). The specimen sequenced was PBMCs. For the CDR3, the DNA is TGTGCCTGGAGTTCACAGGGAGACTATGGCTACACCTTC. It is translated as CAWSSQGDYGYTF.